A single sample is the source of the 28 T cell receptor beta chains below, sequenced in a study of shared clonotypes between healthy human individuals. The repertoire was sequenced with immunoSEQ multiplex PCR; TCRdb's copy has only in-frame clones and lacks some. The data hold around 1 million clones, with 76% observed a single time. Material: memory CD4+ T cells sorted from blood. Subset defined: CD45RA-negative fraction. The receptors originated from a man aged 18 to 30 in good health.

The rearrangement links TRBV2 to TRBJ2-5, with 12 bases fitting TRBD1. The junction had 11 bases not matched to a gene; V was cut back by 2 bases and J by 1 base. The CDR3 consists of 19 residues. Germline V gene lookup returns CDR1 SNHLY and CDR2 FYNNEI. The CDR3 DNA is TGTGCCAGCAGTGAATCCCACCCTTGGGGACAGGGGGCCCAAGAGACCCAGTACTTC. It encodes CASSESHPWGQGAQETQYF.

CDR3 loop: CASSFGQGQLTGYTF. The CDR3 bases are TGTGCCAGCAGTTTTGGACAGGGACAACTAACCGGCTACACCTTC. V and J are TRBV28 and TRBJ1-2, with 8 bases identical to TRBD1. The germline V gene has CDR1 MDHEN and CDR2 SYDVKM. The CDR3 runs to 15 residues. The V and J ends lost 3 bases and 8 bases, in that order; junction bases with no gene match: 11.

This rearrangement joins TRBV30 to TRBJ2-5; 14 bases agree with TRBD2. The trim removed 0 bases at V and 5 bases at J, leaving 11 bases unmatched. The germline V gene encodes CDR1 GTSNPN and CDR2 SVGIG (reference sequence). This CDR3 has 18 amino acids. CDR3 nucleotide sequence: TGTGCCTGGAGTGTAATCCGGACTAGCGGGGGGTTCTGGGAGACCCAGTACTTC. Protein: CAWSVIRTSGGFWETQYF.

The CDR3 loop reads CASSYSPGGVFYEQYF. CDR3 in DNA: TGTGCCAGCAGTTACTCGCCAGGGGGCGTTTTTTACGAGCAGTACTTC. V is TRBV6-5 and J is TRBJ2-7; 8 positions agree with TRBD1. This CDR3 comprises 16 residues. V was clipped by 0 bases and J by 4 bases; unmatched bases: 8. Germline values: CDR1 MNHEY, CDR2 SVGAGI.

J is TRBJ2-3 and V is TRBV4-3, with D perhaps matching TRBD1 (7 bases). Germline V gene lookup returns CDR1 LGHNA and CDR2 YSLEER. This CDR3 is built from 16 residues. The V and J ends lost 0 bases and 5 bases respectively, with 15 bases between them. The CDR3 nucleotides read TGCGCCAGCAGCCAAGATGGAAACAGGGGAGGAGATACGCAGTATTTT. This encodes CASSQDGNRGGDTQYF.

The CDR3 coding sequence is TGCGCCAGCAGCCAGAACGTAGCGGGAGGAGGAGAGACCCAGTACTTC. It is translated as CASSQNVAGGGETQYF. The rearrangement joins TRBV4-3 to TRBJ2-5, with 10 nucleotides matching TRBD2. With 3 bases clipped from V and 4 bases from J, the junction kept 8 bases outside the gene matches. The CDR3 length is 16 residues. The germline gives CDR1 LGHNA, CDR2 YSLEER.

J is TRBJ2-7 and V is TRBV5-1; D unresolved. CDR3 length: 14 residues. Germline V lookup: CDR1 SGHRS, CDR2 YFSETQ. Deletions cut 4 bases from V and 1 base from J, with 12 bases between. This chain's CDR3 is CASSEYGYSYEQYF. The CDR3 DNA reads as TGCGCCAGCAGCGAATACGGGTATTCCTACGAGCAGTACTTC.

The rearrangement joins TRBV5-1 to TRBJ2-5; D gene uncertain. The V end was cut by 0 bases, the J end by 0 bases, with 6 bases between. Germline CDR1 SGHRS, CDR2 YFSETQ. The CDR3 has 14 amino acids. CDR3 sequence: CASSLVAYQETQYF. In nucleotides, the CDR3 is TGCGCCAGCAGCTTGGTGGCTTACCAAGAGACCCAGTACTTC.

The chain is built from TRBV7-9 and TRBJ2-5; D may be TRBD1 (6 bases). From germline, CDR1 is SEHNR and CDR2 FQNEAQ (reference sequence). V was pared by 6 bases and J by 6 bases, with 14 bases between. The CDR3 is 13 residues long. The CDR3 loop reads CASSVNREKTQYF. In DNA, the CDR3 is TGTGCCAGCAGTGTCAACAGGGAGAAGACCCAGTACTTC.

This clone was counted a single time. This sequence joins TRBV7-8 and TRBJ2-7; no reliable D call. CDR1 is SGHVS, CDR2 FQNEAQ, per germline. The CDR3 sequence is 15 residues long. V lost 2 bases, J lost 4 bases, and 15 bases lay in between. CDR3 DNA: TGTGCCAGCAGCTTAACCCCCCGTGGAGCATACGAGCAGTACTTC. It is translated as CASSLTPRGAYEQYF.

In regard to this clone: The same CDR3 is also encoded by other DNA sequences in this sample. CDR3 coding DNA: TGCGCCAGCAGCCCGGGACAAAGCTACGAGCAGTACTTC. It codes for CASSPGQSYEQYF. J is TRBJ2-7 and V is TRBV5-1; weak D call: TRBD1 (6 bases). Trimming pared 4 bases from V and 3 bases from J, leaving 11 bases between. The CDR3 covers 13 residues. Germline CDR1 SGHRS, CDR2 YFSETQ.

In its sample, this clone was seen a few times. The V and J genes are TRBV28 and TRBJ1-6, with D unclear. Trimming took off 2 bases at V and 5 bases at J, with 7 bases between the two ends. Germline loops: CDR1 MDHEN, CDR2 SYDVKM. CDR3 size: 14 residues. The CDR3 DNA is TGTGCCAGCAGTTTAGCCCAAAATAATTCACCCCTCCACTTT. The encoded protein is CASSLAQNNSPLHF. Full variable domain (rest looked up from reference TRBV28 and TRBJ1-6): DVKVTQSSRYLVKRTGEKVFLECVQDMDHENMFWYRQDPGLGLRLIYFSYDVKMKEKGDIPEGYSVSREKKERFSLILESASTNQTSMYLCASSLAQNNSPLHFGNGTRLTVT.

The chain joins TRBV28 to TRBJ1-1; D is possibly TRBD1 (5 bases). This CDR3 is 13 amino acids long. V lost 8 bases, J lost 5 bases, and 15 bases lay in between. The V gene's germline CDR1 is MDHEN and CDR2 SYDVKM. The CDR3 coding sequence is TGTGCCAGCGGGGGAACGGCGAGGACTGAAGCTTTCTTT. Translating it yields CASGGTARTEAFF.

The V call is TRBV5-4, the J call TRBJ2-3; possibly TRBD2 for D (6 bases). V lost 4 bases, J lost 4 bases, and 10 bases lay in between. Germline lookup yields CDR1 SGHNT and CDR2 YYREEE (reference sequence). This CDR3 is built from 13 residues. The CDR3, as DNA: TGTGCCAGCAGCCCACCTAGCGCAGATACGCAGTATTTT. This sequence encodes CASSPPSADTQYF.

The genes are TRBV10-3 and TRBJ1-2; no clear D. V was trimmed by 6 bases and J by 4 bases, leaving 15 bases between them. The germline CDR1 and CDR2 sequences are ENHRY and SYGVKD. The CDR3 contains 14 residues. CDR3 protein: CAISPKLTSYGYTF. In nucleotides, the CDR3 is TGTGCCATCAGCCCAAAACTCACCAGCTATGGCTACACCTTC.

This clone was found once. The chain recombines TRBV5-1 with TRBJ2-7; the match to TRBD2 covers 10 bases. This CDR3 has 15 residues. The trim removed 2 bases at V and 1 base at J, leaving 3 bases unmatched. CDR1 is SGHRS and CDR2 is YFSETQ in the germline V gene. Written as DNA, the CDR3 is TGCGCCAGCAGCTTACTAGCGGGGCAATCCTACGAGCAGTACTTC. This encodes CASSLLAGQSYEQYF.

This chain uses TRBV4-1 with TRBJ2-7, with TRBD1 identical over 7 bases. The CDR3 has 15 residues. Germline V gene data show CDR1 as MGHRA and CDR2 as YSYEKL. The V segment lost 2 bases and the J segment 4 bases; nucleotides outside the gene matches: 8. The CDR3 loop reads CASSQSTGTAYEQYF. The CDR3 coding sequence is TGCGCCAGCAGCCAAAGTACCGGGACAGCTTACGAGCAGTACTTC.

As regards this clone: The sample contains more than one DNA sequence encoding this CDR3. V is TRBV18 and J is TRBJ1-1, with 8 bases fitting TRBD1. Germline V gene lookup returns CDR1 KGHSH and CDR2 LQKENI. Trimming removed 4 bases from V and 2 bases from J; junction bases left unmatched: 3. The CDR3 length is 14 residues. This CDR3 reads CASSQDRVNTEAFF. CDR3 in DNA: TGTGCCAGCTCACAGGACAGGGTAAACACTGAAGCTTTCTTT.

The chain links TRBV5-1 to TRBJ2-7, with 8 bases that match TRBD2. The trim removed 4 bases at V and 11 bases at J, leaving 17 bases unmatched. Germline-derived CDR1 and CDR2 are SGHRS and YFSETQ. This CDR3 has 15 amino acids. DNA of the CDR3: TGCGCCAGCAGCCCGGGAATGGCTAGCGGGTTCCTCGAGTACTTC. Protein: CASSPGMASGFLEYF. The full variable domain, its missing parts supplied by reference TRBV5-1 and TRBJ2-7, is KAGVTQTPRYLIKTRGQQVTLSCSPISGHRSVSWYQQTPGQGLQFLFEYFSETQRNKGNFPGRFSGRQFSNSRSEMNVSTLELGDSALYLCASSPGMASGFLEYFGPGTRLTVT.

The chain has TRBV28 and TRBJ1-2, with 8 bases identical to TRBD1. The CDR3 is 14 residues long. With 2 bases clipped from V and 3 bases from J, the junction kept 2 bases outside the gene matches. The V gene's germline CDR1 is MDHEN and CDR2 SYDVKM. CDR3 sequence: CASSLAGGDYGYTF. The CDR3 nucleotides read TGTGCCAGCAGTTTAGCAGGGGGCGACTATGGCTACACCTTC.

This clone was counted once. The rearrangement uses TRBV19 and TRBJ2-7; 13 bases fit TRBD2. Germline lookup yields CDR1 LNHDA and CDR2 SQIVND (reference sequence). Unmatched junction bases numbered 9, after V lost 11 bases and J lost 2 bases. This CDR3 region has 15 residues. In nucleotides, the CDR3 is TGTGCCCGCTCGAAGACTAGCGGGAGGCCCTACGAGCAGTACTTC. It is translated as CARSKTSGRPYEQYF. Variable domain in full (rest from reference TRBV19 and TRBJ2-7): DGGITQSPKYLFRKEGQNVTLSCEQNLNHDAMYWYRQDPGQGLRLIYYSQIVNDFQKGDIAEGYSVSREKKESFPLTVTSAQKNPTAFYLCARSKTSGRPYEQYFGPGTRLTVT.

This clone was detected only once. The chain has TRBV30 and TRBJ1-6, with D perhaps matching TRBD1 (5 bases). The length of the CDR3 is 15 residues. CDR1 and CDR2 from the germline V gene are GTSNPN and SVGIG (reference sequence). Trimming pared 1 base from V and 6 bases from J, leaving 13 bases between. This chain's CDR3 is CAWSAQGAGNSPLHF. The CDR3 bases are TGTGCCTGGAGTGCCCAAGGGGCAGGTAATTCACCCCTCCACTTT.

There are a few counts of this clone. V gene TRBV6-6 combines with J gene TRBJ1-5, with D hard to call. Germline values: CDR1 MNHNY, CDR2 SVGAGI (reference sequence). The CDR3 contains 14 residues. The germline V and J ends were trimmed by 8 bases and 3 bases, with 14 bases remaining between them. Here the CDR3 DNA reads TGTGCCAGCTCAGATAAACAGCTCAATCAGCCCCAGCATTTT. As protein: CASSDKQLNQPQHF.

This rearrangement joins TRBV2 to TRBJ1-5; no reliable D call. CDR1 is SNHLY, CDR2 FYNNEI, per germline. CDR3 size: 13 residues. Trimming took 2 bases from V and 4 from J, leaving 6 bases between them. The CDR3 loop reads CASSESLNQPQHF. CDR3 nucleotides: TGTGCCAGCAGTGAATCGCTGAATCAGCCCCAGCATTTT.

The CDR3 DNA follows: TGTGCCAGTAGCGGGACAGGCCTTAATGAAAAACTGTTTTTT. It specifies CASSGTGLNEKLFF. The genes are TRBV19 and TRBJ1-4; the match to TRBD1 covers 8 bases. Trimming took 6 bases from V and 4 from J; bases not matched to a gene: 4. Germline V lookup: CDR1 LNHDA, CDR2 SQIVND (reference sequence). The CDR3 has 14 amino acids.

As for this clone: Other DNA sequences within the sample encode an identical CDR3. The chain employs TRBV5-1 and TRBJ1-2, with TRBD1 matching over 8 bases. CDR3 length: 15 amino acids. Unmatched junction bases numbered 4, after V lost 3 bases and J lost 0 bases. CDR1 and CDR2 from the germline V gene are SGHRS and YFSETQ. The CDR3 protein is CASSYGTGTNYGYTF. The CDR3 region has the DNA TGCGCCAGCAGCTACGGGACAGGTACTAACTATGGCTACACCTTC.

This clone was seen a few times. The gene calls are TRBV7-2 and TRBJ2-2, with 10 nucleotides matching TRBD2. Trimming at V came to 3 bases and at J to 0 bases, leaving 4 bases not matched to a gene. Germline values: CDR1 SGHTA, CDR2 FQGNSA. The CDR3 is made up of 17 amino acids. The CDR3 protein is CASSFGLADPNTGELFF. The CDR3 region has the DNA TGTGCCAGCAGCTTCGGACTAGCGGACCCGAACACCGGGGAGCTGTTTTTT.

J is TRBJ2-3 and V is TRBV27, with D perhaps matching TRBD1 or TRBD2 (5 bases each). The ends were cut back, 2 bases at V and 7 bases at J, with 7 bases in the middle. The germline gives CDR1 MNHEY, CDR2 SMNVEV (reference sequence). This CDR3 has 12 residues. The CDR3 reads CASSLEGHTQYF. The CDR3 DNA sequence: TGTGCCAGCAGTTTAGAGGGGCATACGCAGTATTTT.